This T cell receptor (beta chain) was recovered during a study of cytomegalovirus exposure and HLA in healthy donors. The primer mix had 60 Vbeta and 13 Jbeta primers. Sequencing was performed with immunoSEQ multiplex PCR; in TCRdb, only in-frame clones are kept and a portion is missing. The sample yields 60,000 to 80,000 clones, more than 70% seen once. The germline V gene has CDR1 LNHDA and CDR2 SQIVND (reference sequence). CDR3 length: 13 residues. Trimming cost V 6 bases and J 5 bases; bases outside gene matches: 4. This TCR came from a woman aged 25 to 45 in good health and CMV-seronegative. What was sequenced was PBMCs. The rearrangement joins TRBV19 to TRBJ2-1; 7 bases fit TRBD2. The CDR3 loop reads CASRGLTDNEQFF. For the CDR3, the DNA is TGTGCCAGTAGGGGACTAACCGACAATGAGCAGTTCTTC.